This is a list of T cell receptor beta chains from one sample in a study of cytomegalovirus exposure and HLA in healthy donors. Profiled with immunoSEQ multiplex PCR; TCRdb holds only in-frame clones, not every one. Counted here are 160,000 or so clones, more than 65% occurring once; the ten biggest clones make up 5% to 7.5%. Input material: PBMCs. The source is a man aged 45-65 years in good health and CMV-seropositive. Both conserved end residues are trimmed from each CDR3. Part of the rows lack a size; the others show once, few, many or a class for expanded clones.

>-|TRBV7-9|TRBJ1-3
ASSFIGNTIY
>-|TRBV18|TRBJ1-2
ASSLKDSYYHYGYT
>-|TRBV10-3|TRBJ1-3
AIRTTGSSGNTIY
>-|TRBV9|TRBJ2-1
ASSVNPLAGGQNEQF
>-|TRBV2|TRBJ1-2
ASSEVGSYGYT
>-|TRBV2|TRBJ1-2
ASSEAETTLIDSYGYT
>few|TRBV23-1|TRBJ1-1
ASSSPGVDSEAF
>-|TRBV27|TRBJ2-1
ASTAGGSQF
>-|TRBV5-1|TRBJ2-3
ASSSGTDTQY
>-|TRBV6-6|TRBJ1-4
ASSFFRQGPNEKLF
>-|TRBV7-8|TRBJ2-2
ASRFRASGGTTNTGELF
>-|TRBV27|TRBJ1-4
ASSPTATGAEKLF
>-|TRBV9|TRBJ2-3
ASSPQSRPGTDTQY
>-|TRBV11-2|TRBJ1-4
ASSLGEALGPSREKLF
>-|TRBV2|TRBJ1-6
ASGRRSPLNSPLH
>-|TRBV29-1|TRBJ1-2
SVEAVQGAGYGYT
>once|TRBV2|TRBJ2-7
ASSESVSYEQY
>-|TRBV6-5|TRBJ2-2
ASSLIGTEAGELF
>-|TRBV6-5|TRBJ1-1
ASTSRGQTEAF
>once|TRBV25-1|TRBJ2-1
ASHRDYHEQF
>-|TRBV5-1|TRBJ1-1
ASSLELHTEAF
>-|TRBV5-1|TRBJ2-6
ASSRQGSGANVLT
>-|TRBV6-5|TRBJ1-1
ASSPGTGPGTEAF
>-|TRBV7-9|TRBJ1-4
ASSQRMGDRAYEKLF
>-|TRBV18|TRBJ2-1
ASSPTSGGRNEQF
>-|TRBV4-1|TRBJ1-2
ASSQTQKENTYGYT
>-|TRBV2|TRBJ2-1
ASSEAPAIPLNEQF
>-|TRBV4-1|TRBJ2-1
ASSRVDYNEQF
>-|TRBV19|TRBJ1-3
ASFRGNTIY
>-|TRBV5-4|TRBJ2-1
ASSSMGAGGAYNEQF
>few|TRBV12-5|TRBJ2-7
ASAQGGTYEQY
>-|TRBV27|TRBJ1-3
ASRAQGSSGNTIY
>-|TRBV18|TRBJ2-1
ASSPNSHRNEQF
>-|TRBV7-3|TRBJ2-5
ASSLRAFGTQY
>-|TRBV4-1|TRBJ2-5
ASSQVLGQGETQY
>-|TRBV27|TRBJ1-6
ASSGYQGAGSPLH
>-|TRBV19|TRBJ2-2
ASSTTGRAITGELF